The 32 T cell receptor beta chains listed next were all sequenced from one sample in a study of T cells in localized non-small cell lung cancer. Sequenced by immunoSEQ multiplex PCR; TCRdb stores in-frame clones only, minus some. In the table there are about 74,000 clones, about four fifths of which are singletons. The sample consisted of peripheral blood, taken before any cancer treatment. The receptors originated from a female donor at least 60 years old with stage I lung adenocarcinoma.

This chain links TRBV7-2 with TRBJ2-7, with D possibly matching TRBD2 (6 bases). Trimming removed 5 bases at V and 4 bases at J, with 21 bases between. This CDR3 has 16 amino acids. From germline, CDR1 is SGHTA and CDR2 FQGNSA. The CDR3, as DNA: TGTGCCAGCAGCCTAACTGCGGGACGGGGAATGTACGAGCAGTACTTC. Amino acid sequence: CASSLTAGRGMYEQYF.

V is TRBV7-8 and J is TRBJ2-5, with a weak D call TRBD2 (7 bases). The germline gives CDR1 SGHVS, CDR2 FQNEAQ. Trimming took 1 base from V and 0 from J, leaving 15 bases between them. The CDR3 totals 17 residues. In nucleotides, the CDR3 is TGTGCCAGCAGCTTAGTTTACGGGGGGACACACCAAGAGACCCAGTACTTC. As protein: CASSLVYGGTHQETQYF.

This clone has more than one count but fewer than ten. V is TRBV5-8 and J is TRBJ1-2; tentatively, D is TRBD1 (6 bases). V lost 5 bases to trimming and J lost 5 bases, with 19 bases between them. The germline gives CDR1 SGHTS, CDR2 YDEGEE. The CDR3 sequence is 15 residues long. Here the CDR3 DNA reads TGTGCCAGCAGTTCCCCCGACAGGACACTTTATGGCTACACCTTC. This sequence encodes CASSSPDRTLYGYTF.

V gene TRBV18 combines with J gene TRBJ1-2, with 10 bases matching TRBD1. This CDR3 has 16 residues. V gave up 8 bases and J gave up 4 bases; unmatched junction bases: 13. From germline, CDR1 is KGHSH and CDR2 LQKENI. CDR3 nucleotide sequence: TGTGCCAGCACCCCGGGACAGGGGACGGCGGGCTATGGCTACACCTTC. Translation: CASTPGQGTAGYGYTF.

The CDR3 loop reads CASSLVGSVYGYTF. As DNA, the CDR3 is TGTGCCAGCAGCTTAGTAGGGAGCGTATACGGCTACACCTTC. V usage is TRBV11-3 and J usage is TRBJ1-2, with D uncertain. V was pared by 1 base and J by 8 bases, with 14 bases between. This CDR3 has 14 residues. The germline V gene encodes CDR1 SGHNT and CDR2 YENEEA.

CDR3: CASSPRALGVGTGELFF. CDR3 DNA: TGTGCCAGCAGCCCCCGAGCCCTCGGGGTTGGGACCGGGGAGCTGTTTTTT. The gene calls are TRBV9 and TRBJ2-2, with D tentatively TRBD2 (5 bases). Trimming stripped 4 bases from V and 5 bases from J, with 21 bases between. The CDR3 has 17 residues. The germline gives CDR1 SGDLS, CDR2 YYNGEE.

The chain recombines TRBV19 with TRBJ1-2; D is uncertain. CDR3 length: 13 amino acids. V dropped 3 bases and J dropped 4 bases, with 9 bases sitting between them. CDR1 and CDR2 from the germline V gene are LNHDA and SQIVND (reference sequence). As DNA, the CDR3 is TGTGCCAGTAGTATGAGACGGACCTATGGCTACACCTTC. Its translation: CASSMRRTYGYTF.

The V call is TRBV6-1, the J call TRBJ2-2, with 7 bases identical to TRBD1. This CDR3 region has 15 residues. The trim removed 6 bases at V and 4 bases at J, leaving 8 bases unmatched. CDR1 is MNHNS and CDR2 is SASEGT in the germline V gene. CDR3 DNA: TGTGCCAGCAGATATCAGGGGGTGCTCACCGGGGAGCTGTTTTTT. The encoded protein is CASRYQGVLTGELFF.

This rearrangement joins TRBV15 to TRBJ1-2, with unresolved D. V was trimmed by 0 bases and J by 3 bases, leaving 5 bases between them. The CDR3 totals 13 residues. Germline V gene lookup returns CDR1 LNHNV and CDR2 YYDKDF (reference sequence). The CDR3 is CATSRDRYYGYTF. Here the CDR3 DNA reads TGTGCCACCAGCAGAGATCGGTACTATGGCTACACCTTC.

The chain carries TRBV5-4 and TRBJ1-4; D not certain. Trimming took off 1 base at V and 2 bases at J, with 6 bases between the two ends. In germline, CDR1 is SGHNT, CDR2 YYREEE (reference sequence). CDR3 length: 14 amino acids. DNA for the CDR3: TGTGCCAGCAGCTTGCATGGGACTAATGAAAAACTGTTTTTT. Translated: CASSLHGTNEKLFF.

This chain uses TRBV5-1 with TRBJ1-1, with 7 bases identical to TRBD1. The V and J ends lost 3 bases and 0 bases, in that order; junction bases with no gene match: 5. The CDR3 length is 15 residues. Germline V gene data show CDR1 as SGHRS and CDR2 as YFSETQ. CDR3 protein: CASSSSRGMNTEAFF. CDR3 DNA sequence: TGCGCCAGCAGCTCCTCCAGGGGGATGAACACTGAAGCTTTCTTT.

V is TRBV29-1 and J is TRBJ1-1; TRBD1 aligns across 11 bases. Germline lookup yields CDR1 SQVTM and CDR2 ANQGSEA. The junction had 6 bases not matched to a gene; V was cut back by 1 base and J by 5 bases. The CDR3 totals 15 residues. Written as DNA, the CDR3 is TGCAGCGTTGAAGGGACAGGGGGCGGCGGAACTGAAGCTTTCTTT. Protein product: CSVEGTGGGGTEAFF.

This chain joins TRBV6-1 and TRBJ1-4, with D unclear. Germline V gene lookup returns CDR1 MNHNS and CDR2 SASEGT. The V and J ends lost 3 bases and 7 bases respectively, with 24 bases between them. The CDR3 covers 18 residues. In nucleotides, the CDR3 is TGTGCCAGCAGTGAGGACTCCCTGCGCACTACGAGAAGTGAAAAACTGTTTTTT. This encodes CASSEDSLRTTRSEKLFF.

The chain employs TRBV19 and TRBJ1-1; D may be TRBD1 (6 bases). CDR1 is LNHDA and CDR2 is SQIVND in the germline V gene (reference sequence). The CDR3 spans 13 residues. With 1 base removed from V and 8 bases from J, the gap between germline ends came to 11 bases. CDR3 sequence: CASSIVWGAEAFF. The CDR3 DNA is TGTGCCAGTAGTATAGTATGGGGGGCGGAAGCTTTCTTT.

This clone was seen a single time. The chain employs TRBV7-9 and TRBJ1-1; 9 bases are shared with TRBD1. The germline V gene encodes CDR1 SEHNR and CDR2 FQNEAQ (reference sequence). Germline trimming cut 6 bases from V and 3 bases from J; bases unmatched to any gene: 2. The length of the CDR3 is 13 residues. The CDR3 nucleotides read TGTGCCAGCAGTTGGACAGGGGACACTGAAGCTTTCTTT. Translating it yields CASSWTGDTEAFF. The full variable domain, rest sourced from reference TRBV7-9 and TRBJ1-1, is DTGVSQNPRHKITKRGQNVTFRCDPISEHNRLYWYRQTLGQGPEFLTYFQNEAQLEKSRLLSDRFSAERPKGSFSTLEIQRTEQGDSAMYLCASSWTGDTEAFFGQGTRLTVV.

The V and J genes are TRBV2 and TRBJ1-4; D call uncertain. Looked up from germline, CDR1 is SNHLY and CDR2 is FYNNEI. The CDR3 runs 15 residues. Trimming pared 5 bases from V and 4 bases from J, leaving 14 bases between. The chain's CDR3 is CASSSPTRDNEKLFF. CDR3 nucleotides: TGTGCCAGCAGTTCTCCTACAAGAGATAATGAAAAACTGTTTTTT.

V usage is TRBV6-1 and J usage is TRBJ2-1; the match to TRBD1 covers 9 bases. Germline CDR1 MNHNS, CDR2 SASEGT. Germline trimming cut 6 bases from V and 6 bases from J; bases unmatched to any gene: 6. The CDR3 is 14 amino acids. The CDR3 bases are TGTGCCAGCAGGCGGGACAGGGCAGGCAATGAGCAGTTCTTC. Translating it yields CASRRDRAGNEQFF.

The table lists this clone with a count of one. The chain links TRBV18 to TRBJ2-4; D may correspond to TRBD1 or TRBD2 (6 bases each). This CDR3 is 13 amino acids long. The ends were cut back, 3 bases at V and 7 bases at J, with 10 bases in the middle. In germline, CDR1 is KGHSH, CDR2 LQKENI. The DNA for the CDR3 is TGTGCCAGCTCACCCGGAGGGGGGAACATTCAGTACTTC. Amino acids: CASSPGGGNIQYF.

This clone has just a few counts. V gene TRBV7-9 combines with J gene TRBJ1-3; possible D gene TRBD1, 6 bases. The V gene lost 5 bases and the J gene lost 0 bases, with 17 bases spanning the gap. The CDR3 has 17 residues. Germline V gene sequence: CDR1 SEHNR, CDR2 FQNEAQ (reference sequence). CDR3 region: CASSGYDRTSSGNTIYF. The CDR3 DNA sequence: TGTGCCAGCAGCGGCTATGACAGGACCAGCTCTGGAAACACCATATATTTT.

The CDR3 bases are TGTGCCAGCAGTGACTCGAGTAGGGGCACTGAAGCTTTCTTT. Translating gives CASSDSSRGTEAFF. The J gene is TRBJ1-1, the V gene TRBV6-4; TRBD1 might be the D (5 bases). The CDR3 length is 14 residues. Trimming removed 0 bases from V and 4 bases from J, with 9 bases in between. Germline V gene lookup returns CDR1 MRHNA and CDR2 SNTAGT.

This chain connects TRBV5-1 to TRBJ2-1; D may be TRBD1 (5 bases). V lost 4 bases and J 4 bases, leaving 15 bases between the germline ends. The germline gives CDR1 SGHRS, CDR2 YFSETQ. The CDR3 extends over 15 amino acids. The CDR3 reads CASSGEGAGYNEQFF. As DNA, the CDR3 is TGCGCCAGCAGCGGGGAAGGGGCCGGATACAATGAGCAGTTCTTC.

V and J are TRBV7-9 and TRBJ2-7; 8 nucleotides line up with TRBD2. This CDR3 is 15 amino acids long. CDR1 is SEHNR, CDR2 FQNEAQ, per germline (reference sequence). V was clipped by 9 bases and J by 0 bases; unmatched bases: 10. The CDR3 DNA reads TGTGCCAGTATGCCGGGGGGGACGGTCTCCTACGAGCAGTACTTC. Translation gives CASMPGGTVSYEQYF.

The chain couples TRBV5-1 to TRBJ1-2, with D maybe TRBD1 (5 bases). V was trimmed by 4 bases and J by 1 base, leaving 8 bases between them. Germline lookup yields CDR1 SGHRS and CDR2 YFSETQ. The CDR3 sequence is 13 residues long. CDR3 in DNA: TGCGCCAGCAGCCCACAGGTTAACTATGGCTACACCTTC. It is translated as CASSPQVNYGYTF. Full variable domain (rest looked up from reference TRBV5-1 and TRBJ1-2): KAGVTQTPRYLIKTRGQQVTLSCSPISGHRSVSWYQQTPGQGLQFLFEYFSETQRNKGNFPGRFSGRQFSNSRSEMNVSTLELGDSALYLCASSPQVNYGYTFGSGTRLTVV.

V and J are TRBV7-7 and TRBJ2-5, with D tentatively TRBD2 (5 bases). The CDR3 sequence is 14 residues long. CDR1 is SSHAT, CDR2 FNYEAQ, per germline (reference sequence). Trimming took 6 bases from V and 5 from J, leaving 16 bases between them. The CDR3 is CASSPDRGTETQYF. Here the CDR3 DNA reads TGTGCCAGCAGTCCAGACCGGGGTACCGAGACCCAGTACTTC.

The J gene is TRBJ1-1, the V gene TRBV28; D is uncertain. Germline assignment: CDR1 MDHEN and CDR2 SYDVKM. V was clipped by 5 bases and J by 0 bases, with 4 bases between them. This CDR3 spans 12 amino acids. CDR3 in amino acids: CASSLLNTEAFF. DNA for the CDR3: TGTGCCAGCAGTCTTTTGAACACTGAAGCTTTCTTT.

A few counts support this clone. The V and J genes are TRBV7-3 and TRBJ2-1; 8 bases are shared with TRBD1. The CDR3 runs 13 residues. Germline trimming cut 5 bases from V and 9 bases from J; bases unmatched to any gene: 6. Germline CDR1 and CDR2: SGHTA and FQGTGA. CDR3 sequence reads: CASSPTGAGEQFF. CDR3 DNA sequence: TGTGCCAGCAGCCCGACAGGGGCGGGTGAGCAGTTCTTC.

The rearrangement links TRBV5-5 to TRBJ2-1, with D tentatively TRBD1 or TRBD2 (7 bases each). V was trimmed by 4 bases and J by 14 bases, leaving 16 bases between them. Germline CDR1 and CDR2: SGHKS and YYEKEE (reference sequence). The CDR3 covers 12 residues. The DNA for the CDR3 is TGTGCCAGCAGCCCGGGGGAGGGGGCTGAGTTCTTC. This codes for CASSPGEGAEFF.

This clone occurred a few times. The chain links TRBV29-1 to TRBJ1-1; D is unclear. Looked up from germline, CDR1 is SQVTM and CDR2 is ANQGSEA. V was pared by 0 bases and J by 2 bases, with 7 bases between. The CDR3 consists of 13 residues. CDR3 sequence reads: CSVEDRRNTEAFF. In DNA, the CDR3 is TGCAGCGTTGAAGATCGCAGAAACACTGAAGCTTTCTTT.

The J gene is TRBJ1-6, the V gene TRBV19; no firm D call. This CDR3 is 14 amino acids long. V dropped 6 bases and J dropped 0 bases, with 6 bases sitting between them. From germline, CDR1 is LNHDA and CDR2 SQIVND (reference sequence). DNA of the CDR3: TGTGCCAGTAGCCTCAACTCCTATAATTCACCCCTCCACTTT. As protein: CASSLNSYNSPLHF.

The gene calls are TRBV4-2 and TRBJ2-2; TRBD2 might be the D (5 bases). The CDR3 covers 15 residues. V gave up 4 bases and J gave up 1 base, with 10 bases separating them. In germline, CDR1 is LGHNA, CDR2 YNFKEQ. CDR3 nucleotides: TGTGCCAGCAGCCCCCTTGCGGGGAACACCGGGGAGCTGTTTTTT. This gives the protein CASSPLAGNTGELFF.

About this clone: Mismatch with germline at one junction end may stem from a read error. The chain employs TRBV6-5 and TRBJ2-7; D might be TRBD1 or TRBD2, each matching 6 bases. This CDR3 has 14 residues. In germline, CDR1 is MNHEY, CDR2 SVGAGI. CDR3 coding DNA: TGTGCCAGCAGTTACTCATGGGGGGCCCACGAGCGGTACTTC. It yields the protein CASSYSWGAHERYF.

The chain combines TRBV27 with TRBJ1-2, with a possible D match to TRBD1 (5 bases). This CDR3 contains 15 residues. Per germline, CDR1 MNHEY and CDR2 SMNVEV (reference sequence). V dropped 7 bases and J dropped 8 bases, with 23 bases sitting between them. The CDR3 loop is CASKELGATDRGYTF. The CDR3 DNA sequence: TGTGCCAGCAAAGAATTAGGGGCTACAGATCGGGGCTACACCTTC.